A single sample is the source of the 13 T cell receptor beta chains below, sequenced in a study of blood T cell repertoires in COVID-19. Libraries were prepared by immunoSEQ multiplex PCR; TCRdb keeps only in-frame clonotypes and omits some of them. The data show about 160,000 clones, over 70% seen once. Sequencing used peripheral blood. The receptors were gathered from a woman aged 55-69 years with acute or convalescent COVID-19.

The rearrangement joins TRBV12-5 to TRBJ2-5, with 9 bases identical to TRBD2. This CDR3 has 19 amino acids. Germline V lookup: CDR1 LGHNT, CDR2 FRNRAP. With V trimmed by 3 bases and J by 7 bases, 21 bases remained unmatched. CDR3 amino acids: CASGFSPGAGGRQSGTQYF. CDR3 DNA sequence: TGTGCTAGTGGTTTTTCCCCCGGGGCGGGGGGGCGGCAATCGGGGACCCAGTACTTC.

This rearrangement joins TRBV18 to TRBJ2-7, with 12 nucleotides matching TRBD2. The CDR3 has 15 residues. The germline gives CDR1 KGHSH, CDR2 LQKENI. Trimming took 5 bases from V and 4 from J; bases not matched to a gene: 6. The CDR3, as DNA: TGTGCCAGCTCATCCGGACTAGCGGGGTTGTACGAGCAGTACTTC. This gives the protein CASSSGLAGLYEQYF.

The chain combines TRBV2 with TRBJ1-5, with TRBD1 as a possible D gene (5 bases). Germline V gives CDR1 SNHLY, CDR2 FYNNEI. This CDR3 has 15 residues. V was cut by 4 bases and J by 1 base, with 11 bases left in between. The CDR3 region has the DNA TGTGCCAGCAGTGCCGGAGGGGACAGCAATCAGCCCCAGCATTTT. Its translation: CASSAGGDSNQPQHF.

The V call is TRBV19, the J call TRBJ1-1, with TRBD1 identical over 10 bases. The CDR3 spans 14 residues. The V and J ends lost 3 bases and 9 bases, in that order; junction bases with no gene match: 7. The germline V gene encodes CDR1 LNHDA and CDR2 SQIVND (reference sequence). For the CDR3, the DNA is TGTGCCAGTAGTATTGGGGGACAGGGGTGGAAAGCTTTCTTT. The encoded protein is CASSIGGQGWKAFF. Filled out from reference TRBV19 and TRBJ1-1, the complete variable domain reads DGGITQSPKYLFRKEGQNVTLSCEQNLNHDAMYWYRQDPGQGLRLIYYSQIVNDFQKGDIAEGYSVSREKKESFPLTVTSAQKNPTAFYLCASSIGGQGWKAFFGQGTRLTVV.

The chain links TRBV5-1 to TRBJ1-1, with no clear D. This CDR3 comprises 13 residues. Germline CDR1 is SGHRS and CDR2 is YFSETQ. V lost 5 bases, J lost 3 bases, and 11 bases lay in between. In nucleotides, the CDR3 is TGCGCCAGCAGTCTCAGGTGGGACACTGAAGCTTTCTTT. Encoded protein: CASSLRWDTEAFF.

The chain links TRBV27 to TRBJ2-7; 7 bases agree with TRBD1. The CDR3 runs to 16 residues. CDR1 is MNHEY and CDR2 is SMNVEV in the germline V gene (reference sequence). Germline trimming cut 2 bases from V and 2 bases from J; bases unmatched to any gene: 9. CDR3 amino acids: CASSLRATGAPYEQYF. The CDR3, as DNA: TGTGCCAGCAGTTTAAGGGCCACAGGGGCCCCCTACGAGCAGTACTTC.

The rearrangement links TRBV27 to TRBJ1-4, with D possibly being TRBD1 (5 bases). This CDR3 contains 15 residues. V lost 7 bases, J lost 3 bases, and 15 bases lay in between. Germline values: CDR1 MNHEY, CDR2 SMNVEV (reference sequence). CDR3 loop: CASTPRGLANEKLFF. CDR3 nucleotides: TGTGCCAGCACCCCAAGGGGTTTGGCTAATGAAAAACTGTTTTTT.

V gene TRBV18 combines with J gene TRBJ1-2, with 9 positions matching TRBD1. The CDR3 extends over 14 amino acids. Per the germline V gene, CDR1 is KGHSH and CDR2 is LQKENI. With 6 bases clipped from V and 5 bases from J, the junction kept 7 bases outside the gene matches. The CDR3, as DNA: TGTGCCAGCTCTCCGTCGGGACAGGGTTATGGCTACACCTTC. This sequence encodes CASSPSGQGYGYTF.

V is TRBV6-2 or TRBV6-3 and J is TRBJ1-5; no firm D call. This CDR3 comprises 14 residues. CDR1 and CDR2 (germline): MNHEY, SVGEGT. V lost 3 bases and J lost 3, with 9 bases in between. The CDR3 region is CASSYSSYNQPQHF. CDR3 in DNA: TGTGCCAGCAGTTATTCCAGTTACAATCAGCCCCAGCATTTT.

The genes are TRBV20-1 and TRBJ2-7; D remains unclear. Between the trimmed V and J ends, which lost 6 bases and 6 bases, there was a span of 12 bases. Germline-derived CDR1 and CDR2 are DFQATT and SNEGSKA (reference sequence). The CDR3 runs to 11 residues. Here the CDR3 DNA reads TGCAGTGCGGAACTTGGCGGCGAGCAGTACTTC. It specifies CSAELGGEQYF.

This clone was found once. V gene TRBV6-5 combines with J gene TRBJ1-1, with 7 bases matching TRBD1. Germline V lookup: CDR1 MNHEY, CDR2 SVGAGI. The J segment lost 7 bases and the V segment lost 5 bases, leaving 4 bases of the junction unmatched. The CDR3 is made up of 12 amino acids. Here the CDR3 reads CASSHTGVEAFF. The CDR3 nucleotides are TGTGCCAGCAGTCACACAGGGGTTGAAGCTTTCTTT.

This chain joins TRBV29-1 and TRBJ2-1, with D hard to call. CDR3 length: 18 amino acids. V shed 0 bases and J shed 8 bases, with 26 bases lying between them. Germline V gene lookup returns CDR1 SQVTM and CDR2 ANQGSEA. Here the CDR3 reads CSVEDGPLGSQFVDEQFF. CDR3 bases: TGCAGCGTTGAAGATGGCCCGCTGGGTTCACAGTTTGTCGATGAGCAGTTCTTC.

As DNA, the CDR3 is TGTGCCAGCAGCCAAGTCAAGCTAGCGGGGGGGAAGTACCAAGAGACCCAGTACTTC. Translated: CASSQVKLAGGKYQETQYF. The chain carries TRBV4-2 and TRBJ2-5, with TRBD2 matching over 12 bases. Germline trimming cut 1 base from V and 0 bases from J; bases unmatched to any gene: 9. The CDR3 spans 19 residues. Germline lookup yields CDR1 LGHNA and CDR2 YNFKEQ.